This T cell receptor beta chain was obtained from a study of T cell repertoires in cytomegalovirus infection. In the study overall: Peptides in the study included HLA-C-restricted and HLA-B-restricted CMV epitopes.

TCRdb reprocessed the reads with MiXCR, giving one entry per CDR3 protein. The sample consists of about 830,000 distinct CDR3 sequences, approximately 29% of them appearing once. This clonotype was recorded many times. The antigen is undetermined. Points from the study as a whole: CMV carriers having the relevant HLA were flagged by cumulative public TCR beta family frequency. CMV-specific TCR beta clonotypes restricted by HLA-C were the ones dominating the ex vivo response.

Germline V gene lookup returns CDR1 SGHVS and CDR2 FNYEAQ. The CDR3 extends over 13 amino acids. V was shortened by 5 bases and J by 6 bases, with 14 bases between the two germline ends. The specimen comprised cultured CD8+ T cells from PBMCs, sampled from culture after CMV antigen stimulation. J is TRBJ2-7 and V is TRBV7-6, with D perhaps TRBD1 (6 bases). The sequence derives from a human donor in good health (CMV status not recorded). Some clones in this sample may be carry-over from other donors' samples. The CDR3 sequence: CASSPKTTGEQYF. In DNA form, the CDR3 reads TGTGCCAGCAGCCCCAAAACGACAGGCGAGCAGTACTTC.